This T cell receptor (beta chain) was retrieved from a study of PD-1 blockade in mismatch repair-deficient tumors. Trimming cost V 2 bases and J 5 bases, with 9 bases left between them. The CDR3 contains 14 residues. The germline gives CDR1 SNHLY, CDR2 FYNNEI. Data came from immunoSEQ multiplex PCR; TCRdb stores just in-frame clones and leaves some out. Of some 110,000 clones detected, about 74% appear once; the ten largest clones hold roughly 4.5%. The material sequenced was peripheral blood, taken 60 weeks after starting pembrolizumab. This TCR was sampled from an adult with mismatch repair-deficient cancer. This chain joins TRBV2 and TRBJ1-4; maybe TRBD1 (5 bases). The CDR3 DNA is TGTGCCAGCAGTGAAAGGGGATTGAATGAAAAACTGTTTTTT. It specifies CASSERGLNEKLFF.